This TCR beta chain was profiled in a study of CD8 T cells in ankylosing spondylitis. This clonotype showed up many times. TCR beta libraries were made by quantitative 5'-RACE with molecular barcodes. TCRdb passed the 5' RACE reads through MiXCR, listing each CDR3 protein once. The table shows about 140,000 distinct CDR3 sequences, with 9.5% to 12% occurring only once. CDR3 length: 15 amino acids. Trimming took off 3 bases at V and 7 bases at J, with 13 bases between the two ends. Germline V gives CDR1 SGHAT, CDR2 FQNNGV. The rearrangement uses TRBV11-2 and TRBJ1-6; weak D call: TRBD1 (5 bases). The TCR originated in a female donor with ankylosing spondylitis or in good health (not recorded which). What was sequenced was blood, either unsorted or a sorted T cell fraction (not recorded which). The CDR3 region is CASSFRRDGNSPLHF. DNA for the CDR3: TGTGCCAGCAGCTTCCGCAGGGATGGAAATTCACCCCTCCACTTT.